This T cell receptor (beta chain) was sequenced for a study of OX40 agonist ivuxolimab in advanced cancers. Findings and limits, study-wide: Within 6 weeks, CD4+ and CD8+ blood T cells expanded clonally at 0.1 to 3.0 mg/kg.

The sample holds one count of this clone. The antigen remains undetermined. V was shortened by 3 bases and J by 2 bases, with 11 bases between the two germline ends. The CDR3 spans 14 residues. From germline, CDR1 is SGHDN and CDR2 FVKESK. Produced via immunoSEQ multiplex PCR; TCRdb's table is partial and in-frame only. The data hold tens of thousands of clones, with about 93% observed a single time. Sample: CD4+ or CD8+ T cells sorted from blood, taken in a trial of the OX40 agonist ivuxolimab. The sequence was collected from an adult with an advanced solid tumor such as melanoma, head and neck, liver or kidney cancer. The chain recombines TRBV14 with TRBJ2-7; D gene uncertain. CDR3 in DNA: TGTGCCAGCAGCCATGGACCTGGGGCCTACGAGCAGTACTTC. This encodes CASSHGPGAYEQYF. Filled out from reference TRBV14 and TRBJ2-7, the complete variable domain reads EAGVTQFPSHSVIEKGQTVTLRCDPISGHDNLYWYRRVMGKEIKFLLHFVKESKQDESGMPNNRFLAERTGGTYSTLKVQPAELEDSGVYFCASSHGPGAYEQYFGPGTRLTVT.